This T cell receptor beta chain was retrieved from a study of spatial heterogeneity in lung cancer. This clonotype was seen repeatedly, ten times or more. TCRdb redid the calling of the 5' RACE reads with MiXCR, one entry per CDR3 protein. The sample has 85,000 to 100,000 distinct CDR3 sequences; 15% to 20% are singletons. Time point described: blood at routine non-recurrence follow-up after resection. J gave up 6 bases and V 8 bases, and 7 bases lay outside the gene matches. The CDR3 loop spans 13 amino acids. The V gene is TRBV12-3 or TRBV12-4, the J gene TRBJ2-3; 8 nucleotides match TRBD2. The sample here was PBMCs, taken at follow-up. The receptor was isolated from a male donor with early-stage non-small cell lung cancer. The CDR3 sequence: CASGTSGRDTQYF. The CDR3 DNA follows: TGTGCCAGCGGTACTAGCGGCAGGGATACGCAGTATTTT.